This T cell receptor beta chain was sequenced during a study of metastatic and nonmetastatic thyroid tumors. Overall study context: The authors compared repertoires across blood and tumor or nodule tissue from malignant and benign thyroid patients.

The CDR3 has 12 amino acids. Trimming stripped 6 bases from V and 2 bases from J, with 7 bases between. Germline V gives CDR1 ENHRY, CDR2 SYGVKD. In the original analysis: Built for papillary thyroid cancer, a distant-metastasis classifier drew on CDR3 differences across clinicopathological groups. TCRdb re-called clones via MiXCR from the PCR reads. None of the V and J calls come from the authors' own analysis; TCRdb made them. The sample lists under 8,000 clones, approximately 25% seen once, with 16% in the top ten. This clone ranks as medium-sized (0.01 to 0.1%). Until they underwent thyroid surgery, no patient had received any treatment.

The TCR comes from a male donor with papillary thyroid cancer or a benign thyroid nodule (not recorded which). Some clones in this sample may be carry-over from other donors' samples. The chain recombines TRBV10-3 with TRBJ1-2; D gene unclear. Material: adjacent normal tissue. CDR3 protein: CAIRRQNYGYTF. Written as DNA, the CDR3 is TGTGCCATCAGGAGACAAAACTATGGCTACACCTTC.